The 5 T cell receptor beta chains in this list originate from one sample, sequenced in a study of shared clonotypes between healthy human individuals. Naive CD8 isolation took CD45RO-negative cells positively selected for CCR7 and excluded terminally differentiated effector memory CD45RA+ cells. Clones were read by immunoSEQ multiplex PCR, and TCRdb kept only the in-frame ones, dropping some. The data hold approximately 1.9 million clones, with roughly 93% observed a single time. Sample: naive CD8+ T cells from PBMCs. These receptors were taken from a young man in good health. Some clones in this sample may be carry-over from other donors' samples.

As concerns this clone: Other DNA sequences from this sample encode an identical CDR3 as well. This chain links TRBV6-5 with TRBJ2-2, with D maybe TRBD1 (6 bases). This CDR3 spans 16 amino acids. Germline values: CDR1 MNHEY, CDR2 SVGAGI. V dropped 0 bases and J dropped 5 bases, with 13 bases sitting between them. The CDR3 reads CASSYSITGSTGELFF. The CDR3 coding sequence is TGTGCCAGCAGTTACTCGATAACAGGGAGTACCGGGGAGCTGTTTTTT.

V is TRBV7-9 and J is TRBJ1-2, with D maybe TRBD1 (6 bases). This CDR3 spans 14 amino acids. Germline V gene data show CDR1 as SEHNR and CDR2 as FQNEAQ (reference sequence). V lost 5 bases, J lost 2 bases, and 12 bases lay in between. CDR3 bases: TGTGCCAGCAGCACCTCGACAGGAAACTATGGCTACACCTTC. It yields the protein CASSTSTGNYGYTF.

The chain uses TRBV5-1 and TRBJ1-1; tentatively, D is TRBD1 (5 bases). V dropped 4 bases and J dropped 1 base, with 8 bases sitting between them. CDR1 and CDR2 (germline): SGHRS, YFSETQ. This CDR3 contains 13 residues. The CDR3 DNA is TGCGCCAGCAGCGCGGGGGGGAACACTGAAGCTTTCTTT. Translation gives CASSAGGNTEAFF.

V is TRBV6-5 and J is TRBJ1-4, with D maybe TRBD1 (6 bases). The CDR3 totals 15 residues. Looked up from germline, CDR1 is MNHEY and CDR2 is SVGAGI. The V end was cut by 4 bases, the J end by 0 bases, with 9 bases between. CDR3 bases: TGTGCCAGCAGTTCAGACAGGACAACTAATGAAAAACTGTTTTTT. Encoded protein: CASSSDRTTNEKLFF.

In DNA, the CDR3 is TGTGCCAGCAGCTTAAGTCAATCTCAGCCCCAGCATTTT. Translating gives CASSLSQSQPQHF. J is TRBJ1-5 and V is TRBV11-1; D remains unclear. V was clipped by 2 bases and J by 6 bases, with 8 bases between them. Germline assignment: CDR1 SGHAT and CDR2 FQDESV (reference sequence). The CDR3 has 13 amino acids. Filled out from reference TRBV11-1 and TRBJ1-5, the complete variable domain reads EAEVAQSPRYKITEKSQAVAFWCDPISGHATLYWYRQILGQGPELLVQFQDESVVDDSQLPKDRFSAERLKGVDSTLKIQPAELGDSAMYLCASSLSQSQPQHFGDGTRLSIL.